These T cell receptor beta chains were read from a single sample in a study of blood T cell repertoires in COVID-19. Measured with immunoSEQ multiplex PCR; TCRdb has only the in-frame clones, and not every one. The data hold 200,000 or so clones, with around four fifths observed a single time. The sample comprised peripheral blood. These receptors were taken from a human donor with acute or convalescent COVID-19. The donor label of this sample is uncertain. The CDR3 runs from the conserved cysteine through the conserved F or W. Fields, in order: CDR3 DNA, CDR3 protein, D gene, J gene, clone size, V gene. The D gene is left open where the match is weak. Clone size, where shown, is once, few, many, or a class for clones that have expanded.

TGTGCCAGCTCACCAGGACAGGGAGGTCAGCCCCAGCATTTT	CASSPGQGGQPQHF	TRBD1	TRBJ1-5	-	TRBV18
TGTGCCAGCAGCCAAGATGGGGGGAGGTCCAATGAGCAGTTCTTC	CASSQDGGRSNEQFF	-	TRBJ2-1	-	TRBV14
TGTGCCAGCAGCCAAAAGACAGGGAGTATCACAGATACGCAGTATTTT	CASSQKTGSITDTQYF	TRBD1	TRBJ2-3	few	TRBV13
TGTGCCAGCAGTCGGGGACTGTCCTACGAGCAGTACTTC	CASSRGLSYEQYF	-	TRBJ2-7	-	TRBV6-5
TGTGCCAGCAGCCCGAGGACCGGGGAGCTGTTTTTT	CASSPRTGELFF	-	TRBJ2-2	-	TRBV2
TGTGCCAGCAGTTTATGGGACAGGGCGGATGGCTACACCTTC	CASSLWDRADGYTF	TRBD1	TRBJ1-2	-	TRBV28
TGTGCCAGTAGTATAGTGGCTAGCGGCCCCCTAGATACGCAGTATTTT	CASSIVASGPLDTQYF	TRBD2	TRBJ2-3	-	TRBV19
TGTGCCAGCAGCTGGGGGGTAATGACCCACCCGAACACCGGGGAGCTGTTTTTT	CASSWGVMTHPNTGELFF	-	TRBJ2-2	-	TRBV4-2
TGTGCCAGCAGCTTCACCAGGGATCAGCCCCAGCATTTT	CASSFTRDQPQHF	-	TRBJ1-5	-	TRBV5-5
TGTGCCAGCAGCCCCTTGTGGTCAGGGAACGCTGAAGCTTTCTTT	CASSPLWSGNAEAFF	-	TRBJ1-1	-	TRBV3-1/TRBV3-2
TGTGCCAGCTCAAAGGACAGGGCCGAAGAGACCCAGTACTTC	CASSKDRAEETQYF	TRBD1	TRBJ2-5	-	TRBV18
TGTGCCAGCGGGGGGATCCCGAGCTCTGGAAACACCATATATTTT	CASGGIPSSGNTIYF	-	TRBJ1-3	-	TRBV2
TGTGCCAGCAGCCGAAGACAGGTCAACACCGGGGAGCTGTTTTTT	CASSRRQVNTGELFF	-	TRBJ2-2	many	TRBV14
TGTGCCAGCAGTAAAGGGGGTTCTGGGGCCAACGTCCTGACTTTC	CASSKGGSGANVLTF	-	TRBJ2-6	-	TRBV3-1/TRBV3-2